This paragraph covers one T cell receptor (beta chain) sequence. The CDR3 contains 14 residues. The V end was cut by 7 bases, the J end by 2 bases, with 12 bases between. Per the germline V gene, CDR1 is MNHEY and CDR2 is SVGEGT. This entry is derived from a study of T cells after yellow fever vaccination. TCRdb reprocessed the 5' RACE reads via MiXCR and lists one record per CDR3 protein. The sample records 150,000 to 200,000 distinct CDR3 sequences, approximately 11% being singletons. The chain combines TRBV6-2 or TRBV6-3 with TRBJ2-1, with D perhaps TRBD1 (6 bases). Sequenced here: CD8+ T cells sorted from PBMCs, sampled 15 days after the yellow fever booster vaccination. The clonotype originates from a man younger than 35 who received the YFV17D yellow fever vaccine. The CDR3 reads CASTGTTPYNEQFF. Written as DNA, the CDR3 is TGTGCCAGCACAGGGACAACCCCCTACAATGAGCAGTTCTTC.